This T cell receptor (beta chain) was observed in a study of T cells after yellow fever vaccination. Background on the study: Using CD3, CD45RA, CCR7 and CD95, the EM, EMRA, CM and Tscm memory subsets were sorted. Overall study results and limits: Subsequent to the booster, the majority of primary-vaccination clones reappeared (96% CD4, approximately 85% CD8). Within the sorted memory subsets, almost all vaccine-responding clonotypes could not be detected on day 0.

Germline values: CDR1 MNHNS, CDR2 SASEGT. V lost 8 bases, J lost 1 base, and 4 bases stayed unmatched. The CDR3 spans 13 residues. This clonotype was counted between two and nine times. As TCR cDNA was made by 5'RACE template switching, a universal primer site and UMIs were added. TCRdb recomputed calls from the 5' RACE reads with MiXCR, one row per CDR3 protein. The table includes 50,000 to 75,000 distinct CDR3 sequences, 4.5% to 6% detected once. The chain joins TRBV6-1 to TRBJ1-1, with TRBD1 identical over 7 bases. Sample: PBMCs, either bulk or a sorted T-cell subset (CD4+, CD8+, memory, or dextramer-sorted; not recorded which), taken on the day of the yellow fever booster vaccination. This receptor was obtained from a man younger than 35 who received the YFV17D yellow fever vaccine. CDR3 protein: CASRRTGNTEAFF. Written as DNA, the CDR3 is TGTGCCAGCCGTAGGACAGGGAACACTGAAGCTTTCTTT.